This T cell receptor (beta chain) was obtained from a study of blood T cell repertoires in COVID-19. Study-level background: Sites across the United States, Italy and Spain contributed samples from acute and convalescent COVID-19. From T cells, B-cell-depleted T cells, or PBMCs came the material, which was cDNA or gDNA.

In the original processing: Reference gene primer amplification gave nucleated cell count estimates. Here immunoSEQ multiplex PCR was the method, and the copy in TCRdb shows in-frame clones only, minus some. V and J calls and clone size are copied from that table; D and trimming were computed from the DNA. Of a few hundred thousand clones in the sample, 85% were seen once. V was trimmed by 7 bases and J by 7 bases, leaving 13 bases between them. CDR1 is LNHDA, CDR2 SQIVND, per germline (reference sequence). The CDR3 spans 12 residues. The sequencing sample was made of peripheral blood. The clonotype was recovered from a woman between 18 and 29 years old with acute or convalescent COVID-19. This chain joins TRBV19 and TRBJ1-1; unclear D gene. The CDR3 coding sequence is TGTGCCAGTAATCTACCGGACTTTGAAGCTTTCTTT. Protein product: CASNLPDFEAFF.